This T cell receptor beta chain was observed in a study of patients and donors after allogeneic stem cell transplantation. In TCRdb, the RT-PCR reads were re-called with MiXCR into one record per CDR3 protein. In the table there are roughly 880,000 distinct CDR3 sequences, over 15% of which are singletons. Germline CDR1 reads DFQATT; CDR2 reads SNEGSKA (reference sequence). The V end was cut by 0 bases, the J end by 9 bases, with 9 bases between. The CDR3 consists of 12 residues. The specimen sequenced was blood, either unsorted or a sorted T cell fraction (not recorded which). This chain links TRBV20-1 with TRBJ2-1; D remains unclear. The clonotype was recovered from a human donor who was either an allogeneic HSCT recipient or a stem cell or donor lymphocyte infusion donor (not recorded which). It is not recorded whose cells these are; they may come from a transplant donor. CDR3 bases: TGCAGTGCTAGAGATCGGATAGGTGAGCAGTTCTTC. Amino acid sequence: CSARDRIGEQFF.